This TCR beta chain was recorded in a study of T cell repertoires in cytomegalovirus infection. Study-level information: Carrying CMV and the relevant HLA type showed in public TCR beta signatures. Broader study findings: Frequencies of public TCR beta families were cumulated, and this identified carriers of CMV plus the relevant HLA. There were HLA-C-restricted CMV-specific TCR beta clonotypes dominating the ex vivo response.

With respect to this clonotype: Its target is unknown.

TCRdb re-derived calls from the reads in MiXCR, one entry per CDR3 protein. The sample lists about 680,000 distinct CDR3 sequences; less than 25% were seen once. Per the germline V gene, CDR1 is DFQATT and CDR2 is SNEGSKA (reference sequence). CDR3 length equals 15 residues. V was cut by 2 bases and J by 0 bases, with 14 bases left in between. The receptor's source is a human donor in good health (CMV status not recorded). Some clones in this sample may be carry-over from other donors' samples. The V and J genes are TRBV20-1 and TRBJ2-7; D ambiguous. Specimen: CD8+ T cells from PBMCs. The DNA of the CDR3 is TGCAGTGCTAGAAGTAGCCTTAGCTTCTCCTACGAGCAGTACTTC. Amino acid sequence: CSARSSLSFSYEQYF.